This T cell receptor beta chain was documented in a study of a mutant IDH1 vaccine in newly diagnosed glioma. The overall study: Most patients had received both radiotherapy and temozolomide, the prior options being radiotherapy, temozolomide, or both. Points from the study as a whole: Patients showed vaccine-induced immune responses at a rate of approximately 92%.

TCRdb's table, derived via immunoSEQ multiplex PCR, lists solely in-frame clones and lacks some. The table has about 68,000 clones, approximately 88% seen once. As regards this clone: Antigen specificity is unknown.

This CDR3 is built from 16 residues. CDR1 is SEHNR and CDR2 is FQNEAQ in the germline V gene (reference sequence). Trimming removed 7 bases from V and 9 bases from J; junction bases left unmatched: 14. The time point here: week 35, safety follow-up. Topical imiquimod accompanied each vaccine dose, which consisted of 300 ug of mutant IDH1 20-mer peptide. Patients in the study were vaccinated eight times, receiving shots in weeks 1, 3, 5, 7, 11, 15, 19 and 23. The starting material was PBMCs, obtained from a glioma patient whose treatment included an IDH1 peptide vaccine. The chain uses TRBV7-9 and TRBJ2-1, with 11 positions matching TRBD2. The source of this sequence is a man younger than 35 with glioma. The CDR3 coding sequence is TGTGCCAGCACCGACCGGGTTAGCGGGGGGGCGTTTGAGCAGTTCTTC. Protein: CASTDRVSGGAFEQFF.